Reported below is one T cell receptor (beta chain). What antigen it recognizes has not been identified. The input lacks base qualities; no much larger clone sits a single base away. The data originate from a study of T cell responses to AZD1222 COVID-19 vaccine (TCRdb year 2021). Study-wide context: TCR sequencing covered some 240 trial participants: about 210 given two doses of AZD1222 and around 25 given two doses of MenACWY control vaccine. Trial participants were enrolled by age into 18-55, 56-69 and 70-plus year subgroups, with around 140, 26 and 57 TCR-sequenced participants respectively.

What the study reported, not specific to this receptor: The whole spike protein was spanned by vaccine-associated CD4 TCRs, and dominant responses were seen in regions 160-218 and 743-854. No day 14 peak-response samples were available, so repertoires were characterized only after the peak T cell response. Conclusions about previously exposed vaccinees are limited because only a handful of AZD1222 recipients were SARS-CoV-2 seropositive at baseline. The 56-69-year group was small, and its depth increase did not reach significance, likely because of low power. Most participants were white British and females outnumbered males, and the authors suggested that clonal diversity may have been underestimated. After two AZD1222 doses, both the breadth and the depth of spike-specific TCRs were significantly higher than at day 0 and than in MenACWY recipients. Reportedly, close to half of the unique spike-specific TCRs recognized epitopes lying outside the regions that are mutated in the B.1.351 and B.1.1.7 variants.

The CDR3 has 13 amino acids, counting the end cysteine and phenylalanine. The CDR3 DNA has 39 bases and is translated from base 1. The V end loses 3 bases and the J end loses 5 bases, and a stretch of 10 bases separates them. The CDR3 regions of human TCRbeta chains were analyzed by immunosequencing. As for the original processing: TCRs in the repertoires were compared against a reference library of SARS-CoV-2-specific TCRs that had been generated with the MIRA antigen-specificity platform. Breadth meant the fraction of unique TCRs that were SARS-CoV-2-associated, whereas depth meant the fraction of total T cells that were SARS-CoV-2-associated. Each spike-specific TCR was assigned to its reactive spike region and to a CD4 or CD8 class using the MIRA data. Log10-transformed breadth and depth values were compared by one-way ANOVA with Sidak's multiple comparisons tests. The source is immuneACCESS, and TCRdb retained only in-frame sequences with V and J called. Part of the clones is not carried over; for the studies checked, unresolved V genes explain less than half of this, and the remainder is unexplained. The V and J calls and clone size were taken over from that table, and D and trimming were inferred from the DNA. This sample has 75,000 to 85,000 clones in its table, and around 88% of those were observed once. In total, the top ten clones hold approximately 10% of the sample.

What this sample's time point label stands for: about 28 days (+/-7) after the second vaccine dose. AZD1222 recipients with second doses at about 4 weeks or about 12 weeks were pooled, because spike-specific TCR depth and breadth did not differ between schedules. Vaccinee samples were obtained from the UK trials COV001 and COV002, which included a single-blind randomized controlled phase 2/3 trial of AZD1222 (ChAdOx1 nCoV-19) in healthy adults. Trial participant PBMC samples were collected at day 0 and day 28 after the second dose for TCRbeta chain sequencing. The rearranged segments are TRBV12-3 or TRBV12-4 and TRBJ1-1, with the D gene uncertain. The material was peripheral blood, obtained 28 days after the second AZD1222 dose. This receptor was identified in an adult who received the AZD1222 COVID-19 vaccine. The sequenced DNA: TGTGCCAGCAGTTTCGGGCAGGATACTGAAGCTTTCTTT. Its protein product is CASSFGQDTEAFF.